This T cell receptor beta chain originates from a study of Graves' ophthalmopathy and Graves' hyperthyroidism. Points from the study as a whole: Blood was where most expanded thyroid clonotypes above 0.001 frequency also turned up.

Ophthalmopathy absent within 18 months of follow-up marked hyperthyroidism as stable. What supplied the PBMCs was more than 7.5 ml of fresh peripheral blood. To note about this clonotype: Antigen specificity is unknown.

Germline V gene lookup returns CDR1 MDHEN and CDR2 SYDVKM. The CDR3 contains 15 residues. V gave up 5 bases and J gave up 3 bases, with 13 bases separating them. Amplifying from RNA transcripts, the study obtained TCR beta CDR3 regions. Following a first-round RT-PCR that used HTBI primers, a second-round multiplex PCR was carried out. TCRdb ran MiXCR on the multiplex PCR reads and lists one entry per CDR3 protein. Seen here are 620,000 or so distinct CDR3 sequences, about a fifth observed once, and the top ten hold more than 5.5%. V is TRBV28 and J is TRBJ2-2, with D tentatively TRBD2 (7 bases). The sequence came from a woman aged 18-29 years with stable Graves' hyperthyroidism. Some clones in this sample may be carry-over from other donors' samples. The sample consisted of peripheral blood. The chain's CDR3 is CASSLGGADTGELFF. DNA of the CDR3: TGTGCCAGCAGTCTAGGGGGGGCGGACACCGGGGAGCTGTTTTTT.